This TCR beta chain is from a study of T cell responses to AZD1222 COVID-19 vaccine. Profiled with immunoSEQ multiplex PCR; TCRdb holds only in-frame clones, not every one. The sample has about 140,000 clones, 88% seen once. The study's findings and limits: Clonal diversity may have been underestimated, and the donors were mostly white British, with more females than males.

Of note for this clone: Its antigen is currently unknown.

V dropped 4 bases and J dropped 5 bases, with 8 bases sitting between them. The CDR3 runs to 12 residues. Germline CDR1 is SGHTA and CDR2 is FQGNSA. The chain couples TRBV7-2 to TRBJ1-2; D is unresolved. This sample comprised peripheral blood, obtained on day 0 of AZD1222 vaccination. The sequence was collected from an adult in good health. The CDR3 sequence is CASSSGLYGYTF. CDR3 sequence (DNA): TGTGCCAGCAGCTCGGGCCTTTATGGCTACACCTTC.